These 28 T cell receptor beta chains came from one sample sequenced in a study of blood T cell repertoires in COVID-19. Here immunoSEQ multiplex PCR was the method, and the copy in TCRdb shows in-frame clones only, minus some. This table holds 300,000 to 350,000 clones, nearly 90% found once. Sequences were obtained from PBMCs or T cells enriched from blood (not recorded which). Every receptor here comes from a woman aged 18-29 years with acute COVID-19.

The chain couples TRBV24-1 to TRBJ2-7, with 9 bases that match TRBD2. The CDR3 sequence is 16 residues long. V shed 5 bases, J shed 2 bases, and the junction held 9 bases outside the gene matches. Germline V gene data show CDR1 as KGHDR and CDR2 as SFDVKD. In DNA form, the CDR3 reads TGTGCCACCAGTGGTCCCGCAGCGGGAGGTCCCTACGAGCAGTACTTC. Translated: CATSGPAAGGPYEQYF.

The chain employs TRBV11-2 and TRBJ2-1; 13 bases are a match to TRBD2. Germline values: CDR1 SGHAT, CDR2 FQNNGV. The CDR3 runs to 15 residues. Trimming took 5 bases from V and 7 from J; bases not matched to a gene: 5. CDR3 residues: CASSPRTSGRNEQFF. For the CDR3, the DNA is TGTGCCAGCAGCCCCCGGACTAGCGGGAGAAATGAGCAGTTCTTC.

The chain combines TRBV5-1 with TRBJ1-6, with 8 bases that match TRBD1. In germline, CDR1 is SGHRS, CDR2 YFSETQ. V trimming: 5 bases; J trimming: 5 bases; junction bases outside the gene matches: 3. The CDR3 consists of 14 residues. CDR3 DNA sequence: TGCGCCAGCAGTCGGACAGGGAATAATTCACCCCTCCACTTT. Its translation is CASSRTGNNSPLHF.

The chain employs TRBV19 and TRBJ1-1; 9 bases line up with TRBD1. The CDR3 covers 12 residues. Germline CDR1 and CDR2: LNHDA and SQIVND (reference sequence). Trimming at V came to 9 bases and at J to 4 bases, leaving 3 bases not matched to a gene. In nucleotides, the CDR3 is TGTGCCAGCGTGACAGGGGGCACTGAAGCTTTCTTT. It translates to CASVTGGTEAFF.

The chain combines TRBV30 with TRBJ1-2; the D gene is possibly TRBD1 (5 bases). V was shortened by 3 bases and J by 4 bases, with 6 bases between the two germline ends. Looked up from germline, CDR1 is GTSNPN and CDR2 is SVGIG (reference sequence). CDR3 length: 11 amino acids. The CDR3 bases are TGTGCCTGGAGCGACAGCTATGGCTACACCTTC. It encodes CAWSDSYGYTF.

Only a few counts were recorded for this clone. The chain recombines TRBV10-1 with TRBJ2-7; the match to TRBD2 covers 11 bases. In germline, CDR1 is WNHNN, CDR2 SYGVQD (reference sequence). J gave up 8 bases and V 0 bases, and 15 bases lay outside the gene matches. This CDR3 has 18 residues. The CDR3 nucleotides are TGCGCCAGCAGTGAGTCGACTCCTACTAGCGGGAGTAACGCGCAGCAGTACTTC. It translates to CASSESTPTSGSNAQQYF.

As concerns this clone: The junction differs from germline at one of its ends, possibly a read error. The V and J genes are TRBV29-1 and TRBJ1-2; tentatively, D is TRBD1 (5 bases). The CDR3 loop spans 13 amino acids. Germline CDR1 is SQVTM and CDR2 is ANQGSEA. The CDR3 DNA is TGCAGCCTTGAACGGGGGTTGGGGTATGGCTACACCTTC. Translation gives CSLERGLGYGYTF. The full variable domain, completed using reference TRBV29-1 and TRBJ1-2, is SAVISQKPSRDICQRGTSLTIQCQVDSQVTMMFWYRQQPGQSLTLIATANQGSEATYESGFVIDKFPISRPNLTFSTLTVSNMSPEDSSIYLCSLERGLGYGYTFGSGTRLTVV.

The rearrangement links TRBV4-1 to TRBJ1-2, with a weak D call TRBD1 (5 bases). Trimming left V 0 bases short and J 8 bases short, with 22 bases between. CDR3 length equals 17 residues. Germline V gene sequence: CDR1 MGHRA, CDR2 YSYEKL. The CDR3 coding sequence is TGCGCCAGCAGCCAAGATTTGATCGGCAGGGTGGGTGGAGGCTACACCTTC. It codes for CASSQDLIGRVGGGYTF.

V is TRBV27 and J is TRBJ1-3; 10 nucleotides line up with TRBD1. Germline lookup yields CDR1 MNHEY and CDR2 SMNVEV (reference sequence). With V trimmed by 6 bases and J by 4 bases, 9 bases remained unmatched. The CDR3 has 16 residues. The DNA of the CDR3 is TGTGCCAGCAGATCACGACAGGGGGCTTGGGGAAACACCATATATTTT. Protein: CASRSRQGAWGNTIYF.

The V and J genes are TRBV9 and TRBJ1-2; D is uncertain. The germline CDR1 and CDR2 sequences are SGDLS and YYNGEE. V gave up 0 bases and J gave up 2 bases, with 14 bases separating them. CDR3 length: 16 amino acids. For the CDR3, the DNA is TGTGCCAGCAGCGTAGATCCCGTCGGGGTAAACTATGGCTACACCTTC. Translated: CASSVDPVGVNYGYTF.

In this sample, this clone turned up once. CDR3 DNA sequence: TGTGCCAGCAGCGCGGACTCTTTAGAGACCCAGTACTTC. Protein sequence: CASSADSLETQYF. The genes are TRBV11-2 and TRBJ2-5; D is perhaps TRBD2 (5 bases). This CDR3 is 13 amino acids long. The ends were cut back, 5 bases at V and 4 bases at J, with 11 bases in the middle. CDR1 and CDR2 from the germline V gene are SGHAT and FQNNGV.

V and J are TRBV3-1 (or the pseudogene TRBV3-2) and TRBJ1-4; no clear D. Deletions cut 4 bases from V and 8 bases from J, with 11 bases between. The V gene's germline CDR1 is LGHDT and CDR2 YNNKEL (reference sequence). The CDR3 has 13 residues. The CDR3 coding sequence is TGTGCCAGCAGCCTCACGATAGAAGAAAAACTGTTTTTT. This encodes CASSLTIEEKLFF.

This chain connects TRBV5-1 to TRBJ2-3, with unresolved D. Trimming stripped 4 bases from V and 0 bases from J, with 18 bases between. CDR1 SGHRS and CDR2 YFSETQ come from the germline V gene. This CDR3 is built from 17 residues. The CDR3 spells CASSLGSSTTSTDTQYF. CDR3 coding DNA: TGCGCCAGCAGCCTGGGATCGAGCACGACTAGCACAGATACGCAGTATTTT.

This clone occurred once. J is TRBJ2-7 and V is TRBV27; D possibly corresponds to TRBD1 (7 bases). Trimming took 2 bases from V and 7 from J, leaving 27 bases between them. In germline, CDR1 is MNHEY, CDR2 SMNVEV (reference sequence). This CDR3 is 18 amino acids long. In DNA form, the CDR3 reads TGTGCCAGCAGTTTAAGATCGGGGGTGGCGACAGGGTATAATGAGCAGTACTTC. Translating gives CASSLRSGVATGYNEQYF.

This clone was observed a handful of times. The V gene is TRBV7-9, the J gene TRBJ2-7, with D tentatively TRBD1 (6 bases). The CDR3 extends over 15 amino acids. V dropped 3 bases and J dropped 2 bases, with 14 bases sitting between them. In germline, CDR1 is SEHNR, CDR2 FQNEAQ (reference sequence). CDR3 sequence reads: CASSFSGTSAYEQYF. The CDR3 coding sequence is TGTGCCAGCAGCTTCTCCGGGACATCGGCCTACGAGCAGTACTTC.

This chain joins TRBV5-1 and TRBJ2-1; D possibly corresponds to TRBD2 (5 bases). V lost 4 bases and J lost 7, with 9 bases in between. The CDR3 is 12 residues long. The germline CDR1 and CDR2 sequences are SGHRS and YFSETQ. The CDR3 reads CASSERRNEQFF. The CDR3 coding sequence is TGCGCCAGCAGCGAGAGGAGGAATGAGCAGTTCTTC.

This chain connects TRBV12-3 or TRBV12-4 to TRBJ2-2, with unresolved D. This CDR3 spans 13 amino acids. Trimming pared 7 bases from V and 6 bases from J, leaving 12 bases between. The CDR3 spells CASIPDLAGELFF. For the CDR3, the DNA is TGTGCCAGCATCCCTGACTTGGCCGGGGAGCTGTTTTTT.

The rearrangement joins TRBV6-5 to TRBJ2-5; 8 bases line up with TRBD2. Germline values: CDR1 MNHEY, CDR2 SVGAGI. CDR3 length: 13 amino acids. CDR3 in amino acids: CATDGGGGETQYF. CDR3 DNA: TGTGCGACGGACGGGGGGGGAGGAGAGACCCAGTACTTC.

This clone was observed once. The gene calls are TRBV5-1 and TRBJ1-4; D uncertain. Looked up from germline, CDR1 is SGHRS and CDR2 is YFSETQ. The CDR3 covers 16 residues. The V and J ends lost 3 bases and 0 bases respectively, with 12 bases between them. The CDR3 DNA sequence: TGCGCCAGCAGCTATTTTGGAGCTGCAACTAATGAAAAACTGTTTTTT. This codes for CASSYFGAATNEKLFF.

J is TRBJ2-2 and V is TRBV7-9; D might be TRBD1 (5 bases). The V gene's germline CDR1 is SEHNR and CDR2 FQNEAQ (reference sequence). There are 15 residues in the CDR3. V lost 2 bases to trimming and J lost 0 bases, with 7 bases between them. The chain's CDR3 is CASSLQGTNTGELFF. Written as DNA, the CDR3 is TGTGCCAGCAGCTTACAGGGAACGAACACCGGGGAGCTGTTTTTT.

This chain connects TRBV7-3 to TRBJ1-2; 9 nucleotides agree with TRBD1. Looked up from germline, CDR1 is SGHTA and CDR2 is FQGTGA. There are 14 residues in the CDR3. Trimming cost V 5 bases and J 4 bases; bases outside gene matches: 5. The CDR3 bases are TGTGCCAGCAGCACGGGACAGGGAGGCTATGGCTACACCTTC. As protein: CASSTGQGGYGYTF.

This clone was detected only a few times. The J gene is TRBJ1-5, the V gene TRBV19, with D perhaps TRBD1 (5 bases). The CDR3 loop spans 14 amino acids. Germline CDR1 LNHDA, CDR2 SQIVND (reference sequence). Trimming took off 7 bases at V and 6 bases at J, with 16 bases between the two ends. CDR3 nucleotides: TGTGCCAGTACTCCATCAGGGATGGTTCAGCCCCAGCATTTT. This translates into CASTPSGMVQPQHF.

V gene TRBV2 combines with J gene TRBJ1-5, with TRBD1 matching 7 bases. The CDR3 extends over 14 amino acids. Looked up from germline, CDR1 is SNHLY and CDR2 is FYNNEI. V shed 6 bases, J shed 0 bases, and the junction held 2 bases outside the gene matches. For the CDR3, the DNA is TGTGCCAGCAGCGGGGACAGTAGCAATCAGCCCCAGCATTTT. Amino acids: CASSGDSSNQPQHF. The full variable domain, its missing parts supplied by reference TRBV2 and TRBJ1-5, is EPEVTQTPSHQVTQMGQEVILRCVPISNHLYFYWYRQILGQKVEFLVSFYNNEISEKSEIFDDQFSVERPDGSNFTLKIRSTKLEDSAMYFCASSGDSSNQPQHFGDGTRLSIL.

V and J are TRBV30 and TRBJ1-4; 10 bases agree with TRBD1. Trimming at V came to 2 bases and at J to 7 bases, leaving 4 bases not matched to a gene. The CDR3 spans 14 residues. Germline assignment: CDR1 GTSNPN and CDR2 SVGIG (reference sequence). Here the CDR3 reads CAWSKGQGSEKLFF. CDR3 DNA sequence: TGTGCCTGGAGTAAGGGACAGGGGTCTGAAAAACTGTTTTTT.

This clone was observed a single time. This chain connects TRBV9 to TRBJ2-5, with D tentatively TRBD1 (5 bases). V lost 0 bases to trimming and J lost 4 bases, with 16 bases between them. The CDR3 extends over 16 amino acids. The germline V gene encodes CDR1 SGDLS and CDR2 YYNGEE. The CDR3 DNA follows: TGTGCCAGCAGCGTAGGGGCAGGACAAGGAAGAGAGACCCAGTACTTC. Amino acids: CASSVGAGQGRETQYF. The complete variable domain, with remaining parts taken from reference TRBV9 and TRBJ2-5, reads DSGVTQTPKHLITATGQRVTLRCSPRSGDLSVYWYQQSLDQGLQFLIQYYNGEERAKGNILERFSAQQFPDLHSELNLSSLELGDSALYFCASSVGAGQGRETQYFGPGTRLLVL.

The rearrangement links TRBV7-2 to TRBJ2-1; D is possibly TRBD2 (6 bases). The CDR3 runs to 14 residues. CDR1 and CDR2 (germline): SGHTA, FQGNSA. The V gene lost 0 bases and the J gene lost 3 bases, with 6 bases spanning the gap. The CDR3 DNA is TGTGCCAGCAGCTTAGCGGGGGGCTACAATGAGCAGTTCTTC. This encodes CASSLAGGYNEQFF.

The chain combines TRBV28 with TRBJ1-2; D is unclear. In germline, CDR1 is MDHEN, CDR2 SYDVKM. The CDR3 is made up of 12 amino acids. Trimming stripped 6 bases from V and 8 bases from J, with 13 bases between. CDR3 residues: CASSYGRGGYTF. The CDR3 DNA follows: TGTGCCAGCAGCTATGGACGAGGGGGCTACACCTTC.

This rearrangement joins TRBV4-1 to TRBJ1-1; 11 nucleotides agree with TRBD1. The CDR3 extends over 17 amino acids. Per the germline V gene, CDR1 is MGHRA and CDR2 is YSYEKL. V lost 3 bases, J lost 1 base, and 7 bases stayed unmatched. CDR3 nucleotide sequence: TGCGCCAGCAGCCAGGACAGGGGGCAACGTGGGAACACTGAAGCTTTCTTT. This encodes CASSQDRGQRGNTEAFF.